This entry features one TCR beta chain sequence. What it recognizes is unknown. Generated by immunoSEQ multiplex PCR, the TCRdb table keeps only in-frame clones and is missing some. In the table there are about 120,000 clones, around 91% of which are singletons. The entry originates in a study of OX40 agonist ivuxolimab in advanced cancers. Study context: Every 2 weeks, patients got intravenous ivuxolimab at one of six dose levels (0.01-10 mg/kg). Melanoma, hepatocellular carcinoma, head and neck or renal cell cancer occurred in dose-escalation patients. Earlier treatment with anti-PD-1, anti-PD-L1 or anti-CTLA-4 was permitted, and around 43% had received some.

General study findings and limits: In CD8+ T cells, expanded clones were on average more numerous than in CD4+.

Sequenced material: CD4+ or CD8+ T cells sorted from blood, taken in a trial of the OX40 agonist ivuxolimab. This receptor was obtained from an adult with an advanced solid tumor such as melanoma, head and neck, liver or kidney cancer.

CDR3 in DNA: TGCGCCAGCAGCCCGACAGGGCGCTATCCTCCTAACTATGGCTACACCTTC. Encoded protein: CASSPTGRYPPNYGYTF. V gene TRBV5-1 combines with J gene TRBJ1-2; 7 bases are a match to TRBD1. The ends lost 4 bases at V and 0 bases at J; junction bases unmatched: 12. Germline CDR1 SGHRS, CDR2 YFSETQ. The CDR3 spans 17 residues.